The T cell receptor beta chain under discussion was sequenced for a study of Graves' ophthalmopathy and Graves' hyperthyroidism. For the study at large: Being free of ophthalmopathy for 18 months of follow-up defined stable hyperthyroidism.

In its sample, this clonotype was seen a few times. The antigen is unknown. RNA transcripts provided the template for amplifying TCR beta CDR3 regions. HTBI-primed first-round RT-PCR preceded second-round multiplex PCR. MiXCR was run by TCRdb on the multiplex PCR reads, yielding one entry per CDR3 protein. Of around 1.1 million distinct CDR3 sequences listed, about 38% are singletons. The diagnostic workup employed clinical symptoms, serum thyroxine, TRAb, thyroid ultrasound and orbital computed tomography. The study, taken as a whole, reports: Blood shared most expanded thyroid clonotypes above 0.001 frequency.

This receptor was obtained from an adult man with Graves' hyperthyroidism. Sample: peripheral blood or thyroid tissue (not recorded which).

CDR3 protein: CASSYNARSNEKLFF. The CDR3 nucleotides read TGTGCCAGCAGTTACAATGCCAGATCTAATGAAAAACTGTTTTTT. The V and J genes are TRBV6-5 and TRBJ1-4; D uncertain. Germline V lookup: CDR1 MNHEY, CDR2 SVGAGI. This CDR3 is built from 15 residues. Trimming left V 2 bases short and J 3 bases short, with 10 bases between.